This is a list of T cell receptor beta chains from one sample in a study of blood T cell repertoires in COVID-19. Produced via immunoSEQ multiplex PCR; TCRdb's table is partial and in-frame only. Of 120,000 to 150,000 clones in the sample, under 85% are singletons; the top ten hold roughly 9%. Sample: peripheral blood. The receptors come from a woman of 80 years or more in a cohort sampled during active or convalescent COVID-19. The CDR3 runs from the conserved cysteine through the conserved F or W.

TRBV5-1	CASSFSGDIYGYTF
TRBV6-1	CASSEMTGLNTEAFF
TRBV12-3/TRBV12-4	CASRPRETETQYF
TRBV27	CASRHQGYEAFF
TRBV2	CASTQGETQYF
TRBV6-5	CASSRTGGVDGYTF
TRBV5-1	CASSLPSGVTDTQYF
TRBV2	CASRWGQQNTEAFF
TRBV15	CATSRERHNTGELFF
TRBV19	CASSRQDYGYTF
TRBV5-1	CASQGYLSTDTQYF
TRBV5-1	CASRSGIQETQYF
TRBV29-1	CSVEKVIAGADTQYF
TRBV2	CASSAAGRNYGYTF
TRBV11-2	CASSRLGQMYGYTF
TRBV5-1	CASSSRGGPQETQYF
TRBV5-1	CASSSPGLAGATDTQYF
TRBV4-3	CASSQGGTGGRYYGYTF
TRBV30	CAWTSSGTSNSYNEQFF
TRBV6-5	CASSSWTGATDTQYF
TRBV14	CASSPTGLATSSYGYTF
TRBV2	CASSQVYGYTF
TRBV9	CASSVPLKYGYTF
TRBV5-5	CASSLSAGGGYGYTF
TRBV7-2	CASSLEGTGSSVLTF
TRBV6-6	CASRKLAQFVNEQFF
TRBV19	CASKQGANGNSPLHF
TRBV30	CAWIRQGVGTEAFF
TRBV18	CASSRDREYEQYF
TRBV10-1	CASSPAPDLPLAGWKTQYF
TRBV5-1	CASSFWVGQIGYTF
TRBV2	CASRQGGTEAFF
TRBV14	CASSPGTGANTDTQYF
TRBV7-8	CASSYRGTETQYF
TRBV2	CASSEAGLLNTGELFF
TRBV7-6	CASSLAAASVPGDTGELFF
TRBV5-1	CASRGGHRHTGELFF
TRBV9	CASSVVLDTEAFF
TRBV5-8	CASSPNVQRNEKLFF
TRBV24-1	CATSDTTGSGYGYTF
TRBV10-3	CAISELDRAYEQYF
TRBV24-1	CATQGTSGAYEQFF
TRBV4-2	CASSQDPSGRYNEQFF
TRBV27	CASSPDRVPYGYTF
TRBV6-6	CASSYLAGGPTDTQYF